This entry concerns a single TCR beta chain. Trimming removed 0 bases from V and 8 bases from J, with 19 bases in between. Germline V CDR1 and CDR2: SEHNR, FQNEAQ (reference sequence). The CDR3 spans 16 residues. In the authors' methods: Estimation of nucleated cell counts relied on the amplification of reference gene primers. Assay: immunoSEQ multiplex PCR; the TCRdb copy retains only in-frame clones and omits some. V, J and clone size reflect that table, while D and trimming were determined from the DNA. The sample comprises 220,000 or so clones, more than 70% of which are singletons, and about 3.8% rests with the top ten. This sample stems from a study of blood T cell repertoires in COVID-19. Turning to the study itself: Both acute and convalescent COVID-19 samples were obtained from the United States, Italy and Spain. T cells, B-cell-depleted T cells, or PBMCs provided the cDNA or gDNA that served as material.

The chain carries TRBV7-9 and TRBJ1-2, with a possible D match to TRBD1 (5 bases). The sequence was collected from a woman aged 80 or older with acute or convalescent COVID-19. The sample was peripheral blood. The DNA for the CDR3 is TGTGCCAGCAGCTTAGCAGCCGCCGAGGGGACTGGCGGCTACACCTTC. Translated, it gives CASSLAAAEGTGGYTF.